The sequence of this TCR beta chain was determined in a study of blood T cell repertoires in COVID-19. For the study at large: The United States, Italy and Spain provided the acute and convalescent COVID-19 samples.

Those who participated ranged in age from about 18 to 95 years and resided in about 24 US areas. Clinical histories supplied by participants themselves formed the basis of cohort assignment. Donors of Cohort 3 who recovered were those that had two negative PCRs, clearance, or symptom resolution. The CDR3 contains 14 residues. The germline V gene has CDR1 SGHNT and CDR2 YYREEE (reference sequence). V was clipped by 0 bases and J by 6 bases; unmatched bases: 0. TCRdb keeps only in-frame clones here, not all; method: immunoSEQ multiplex PCR. The sample lists about 100,000 clones, 65% to 90% seen once, with under 3.5% in the top ten. Of note for this clone: Other DNA sequences in the sample encode the same CDR3.

This TCR derives from a woman aged 50 to 60 who had recovered from COVID-19. Sequenced: PBMCs or T cells enriched from blood (not recorded which). V gene TRBV5-4 combines with J gene TRBJ1-6; 7 positions match TRBD1. The CDR3 DNA is TGTGCCAGCAGCTTGGACAGGGGTAATTCACCCCTCCACTTT. Translating gives CASSLDRGNSPLHF.